A single TCR beta chain is shown here with its context. The antigen is unknown. V dropped 4 bases and J dropped 0; count of bases not matched to a gene: 12. The CDR3 covers 18 residues. Looked up from germline, CDR1 is MDHEN and CDR2 is SYDVKM. This record belongs to a study of cytomegalovirus exposure and HLA in healthy donors. Study-level information: Among about 200 million T cells, an earlier analysis found 90 million to 130 million unique TCR beta sequences.

Overall study results and limits: In a later analysis, most CMV-associated TCR beta chains appeared HLA-restricted. Only CMV serostatus was available as immune exposure information. Generally TCR sequences proved uncommon, though certain public TCRs appeared in numerous donors.

Primers: 60 Vbeta forward and 13 Jbeta reverse. Some clones are missing from TCRdb's copy, which holds only in-frame ones; the method was immunoSEQ multiplex PCR. Of about 150,000 clones listed, 65% to 80% are singletons. The chain has TRBV28 and TRBJ2-7; 10 bases agree with TRBD2. Sequenced sample: PBMCs. This receptor was identified in a middle-aged woman in good health and CMV-seronegative. The CDR3 DNA follows: TGTGCCAGCAGTTACTCGTCTAGCGGGAGCTCAAGCTCCTACGAGCAGTACTTC. It specifies CASSYSSSGSSSSYEQYF.